This is a list of T cell receptor beta chains from one sample in a study of cytomegalovirus exposure and HLA in healthy donors. TCRdb's table, derived via immunoSEQ multiplex PCR, lists solely in-frame clones and lacks some. The repertoire holds some 150,000 clones, with about three fifths as singletons. The material sequenced was PBMCs. The origin of the receptors is a woman aged 60-70 years in good health and CMV-seropositive. CDR3s include the opening cysteine and the closing phenylalanine or tryptophan. Fields, in order: V gene, clone size, D gene, J gene, CDR3 protein, CDR3 DNA. A D gene is named only where the DNA matches it firmly. The size field is filled for only some rows; it gives once, few, many or a size class.

TRBV19,few,TRBD2,TRBJ2-7,CASRLAGGNEQYF,TGTGCCAGTCGACTAGCGGGAGGTAACGAGCAGTACTTC
TRBV10-3,few,NA,TRBJ1-2,CAISESGGTNYGYTF,TGTGCCATCAGTGAGTCGGGGGGTACTAACTATGGCTACACCTTC
TRBV5-1,NA,NA,TRBJ2-3,CASSLGGGSTDTQYF,TGCGCCAGCAGCTTGGGTGGAGGGAGCACAGATACGCAGTATTTT
TRBV28,NA,NA,TRBJ2-4,CASSLLGRGTKNIQYF,TGTGCCAGCAGTTTATTGGGTAGGGGGACCAAAAACATTCAGTACTTC
TRBV28,NA,TRBD2,TRBJ2-7,CASSLGLAGGYEQYF,TGTGCCAGCAGTTTGGGACTAGCGGGAGGGTACGAGCAGTACTTC
TRBV7-9,few,TRBD1,TRBJ1-2,CASSLGPGTGDGYTF,TGTGCCAGCAGCTTAGGGCCCGGGACAGGGGATGGCTACACCTTC
TRBV5-6,NA,TRBD1,TRBJ2-7,CASSPRDSRFSFYEQYF,TGTGCCAGCAGCCCTCGGGACAGCCGTTTCTCCTTTTACGAGCAGTACTTC
TRBV11-3,NA,TRBD2,TRBJ2-5,CASSQGTSGKETQYF,TGTGCCAGCAGCCAAGGGACTAGCGGAAAAGAGACCCAGTACTTC
TRBV9,NA,TRBD1,TRBJ2-5,CASSVATRGRQETQYF,TGTGCCAGCAGCGTAGCTACGAGGGGGCGACAAGAGACCCAGTACTTC
TRBV11-2,few,TRBD2,TRBJ2-3,CASSFSGTSVDTQYF,TGTGCCAGCAGCTTCTCCGGGACTAGCGTGGATACGCAGTATTTT
TRBV7-3,NA,TRBD2,TRBJ2-5,CASSLNGLAEETQYF,TGTGCCAGCAGCTTAAACGGACTAGCGGAAGAGACCCAGTACTTC
TRBV14,NA,TRBD2,TRBJ2-3,CASSHGLADTQYF,TGTGCCAGCAGCCATGGACTAGCGGATACGCAGTATTTT
TRBV18,few,TRBD2,TRBJ2-7,CASSPLAGEQYF,TGTGCCAGCTCACCTCTAGCGGGCGAGCAGTACTTC
TRBV9,NA,NA,TRBJ1-1,CASSPSWGVNTEAFF,TGTGCCAGCAGCCCCTCCTGGGGGGTGAACACTGAAGCTTTCTTT
TRBV27,NA,NA,TRBJ1-4,CASRSNEKLFF,TGTGCCAGCAGAAGCAATGAAAAACTGTTTTTT
TRBV30,NA,NA,TRBJ2-1,CAWSRGSSYNEQFF,TGTGCCTGGAGTAGGGGGAGCTCCTACAATGAGCAGTTCTTC
TRBV7-9,NA,NA,TRBJ2-5,CASSKLGGETQYF,TGTGCCAGCAGCAAACTAGGTGGAGAGACCCAGTACTTC
TRBV6-5,NA,TRBD1,TRBJ2-7,CASSRQGSTYEQYF,TGTGCCAGCAGCCGACAGGGGAGCACCTACGAGCAGTACTTC
TRBV28,few,NA,TRBJ1-2,CASSLVGRNYGYTF,TGTGCCAGCAGTTTAGTGGGCAGAAACTATGGCTACACCTTC
TRBV9,NA,TRBD2,TRBJ2-3,CASTSLAASGRSDTQYF,TGTGCCAGCACCTCCCTGGCGGCTAGCGGGAGGTCAGATACGCAGTATTTT
TRBV5-1,NA,NA,TRBJ1-3,CASSFGGLKGNTIYF,TGCGCCAGCAGCTTCGGGGGGCTAAAGGGAAACACCATATATTTT
TRBV27,NA,NA,TRBJ2-7,CASSYRRGGSSYEQYF,TGTGCCAGCAGTTATAGGAGGGGGGGGAGTAGCTACGAGCAGTACTTC
TRBV7-3,NA,TRBD1,TRBJ2-3,CASSLGGQAADTQYF,TGTGCCAGCAGCTTAGGGGGACAGGCCGCAGATACGCAGTATTTT
TRBV18,NA,TRBD2,TRBJ2-1,CASSTGTSGNNEQFF,TGTGCCAGCTCTACCGGGACTAGCGGGAACAATGAGCAGTTCTTC
TRBV5-1,NA,TRBD1,TRBJ1-4,CASSLALGTGQKLFF,TGCGCCAGCAGCTTGGCCTTAGGGACAGGGCAAAAACTGTTTTTT
TRBV5-1,NA,NA,TRBJ2-3,CASSLADWADTQYF,TGCGCCAGCAGCTTGGCGGACTGGGCAGATACGCAGTATTTT
TRBV27,NA,NA,TRBJ2-3,CASSSILTTSTDTQYF,TGTGCCAGCAGTTCGATCTTGACGACTAGCACAGATACGCAGTATTTT
TRBV5-6,NA,TRBD2,TRBJ2-7,CASSLPGLAGEGDLYEQYF,TGTGCCAGCAGCCTACCGGGACTAGCGGGAGAAGGGGATTTGTACGAGCAGTACTTC
TRBV27,NA,NA,TRBJ2-5,CASSSEGLTTTQYF,TGTGCCAGCAGTTCTGAGGGACTCACAACGACCCAGTACTTC
TRBV18,NA,NA,TRBJ1-4,CATARAINEKLFF,TGTGCCACCGCCAGGGCAATTAATGAAAAACTGTTTTTT
TRBV27,few,TRBD2,TRBJ2-2,CASRRLAGGPGTGELFF,TGTGCCAGCAGGAGACTAGCGGGAGGGCCTGGGACCGGGGAGCTGTTTTTT
TRBV5-1,NA,NA,TRBJ2-2,CASSFGTPNTGELFF,TGCGCCAGCAGCTTCGGGACACCGAACACCGGGGAGCTGTTTTTT
TRBV7-2,NA,TRBD1,TRBJ1-1,CASSLEWSQGDTEAFF,TGTGCCAGCAGCTTAGAGTGGTCGCAGGGGGACACTGAAGCTTTCTTT
TRBV4-2,NA,NA,TRBJ1-4,CASSQEATGDEKLFF,TGTGCCAGCAGCCAAGAGGCAACAGGTGATGAAAAACTGTTTTTT
TRBV5-1,NA,TRBD1,TRBJ2-1,CASSLYDRDRGGIYTYNEQFF,TGCGCCAGCAGCTTGTACGATAGGGACAGGGGAGGTATTTACACCTACAATGAGCAGTTCTTC
TRBV19,NA,TRBD2,TRBJ2-1,CASSTPGLAGNEQFF,TGTGCCAGTAGTACTCCTGGTCTAGCGGGGAATGAGCAGTTCTTC
TRBV5-1,few,NA,TRBJ2-3,CASSIVDSSTDTQYF,TGCGCCAGCAGCATAGTGGACAGTAGCACAGATACGCAGTATTTT
TRBV7-2,NA,NA,TRBJ2-1,CASSLGQYNEQFF,TGTGCCAGCAGCTTAGGACAGTACAATGAGCAGTTCTTC
TRBV2,NA,TRBD1,TRBJ2-7,CASNSQGQGEQYF,TGTGCCAGCAATTCACAGGGGCAAGGCGAGCAGTACTTC
TRBV14,NA,TRBD1,TRBJ1-2,CASSQDSGQVYGYTF,TGTGCCAGCAGCCAAGATTCGGGACAGGTCTATGGCTACACCTTC
TRBV11-2,NA,NA,TRBJ2-5,CASSLDLSLGEETQYF,TGTGCCAGCAGCTTAGACCTAAGCTTAGGAGAAGAGACCCAGTACTTC
TRBV11-2,NA,NA,TRBJ2-7,CASSSGTGEYEQYF,TGTGCCAGCAGCTCCGGGACGGGAGAGTACGAGCAGTACTTC
TRBV11-2,once,TRBD2,TRBJ2-7,CASSLGWWSGRLSYEQYF,TGTGCCAGCAGCTTAGGGTGGTGGAGCGGGAGGTTGTCCTACGAGCAGTACTTC
TRBV9,NA,NA,TRBJ2-5,CASSAGQIQETQYF,TGTGCCAGCAGCGCTGGACAGATTCAAGAGACCCAGTACTTC
TRBV5-1,NA,NA,TRBJ2-3,CASSDYNTDTQYF,TGCGCCAGCAGCGACTACAACACAGATACGCAGTATTTT
TRBV7-2,once,TRBD2,TRBJ2-4,CASSRPSGRDIQYF,TGTGCCAGCAGCAGACCTAGCGGGAGAGACATTCAGTACTTC
TRBV28,NA,TRBD1,TRBJ2-5,CASRTTGGFGGETQYF,TGTGCCAGCAGGACTACAGGGGGCTTTGGGGGTGAGACCCAGTACTTC
TRBV14,NA,NA,TRBJ2-5,CASSQPQETQYF,TGTGCCAGCAGCCAACCTCAAGAGACCCAGTACTTC
TRBV27,NA,NA,TRBJ2-1,CASSYGQRGYNEQFF,TGTGCCAGCAGTTACGGTCAAAGGGGGTACAATGAGCAGTTCTTC
TRBV7-9,few,TRBD1,TRBJ1-3,CASSRTGSGNTIYF,TGTGCCAGCAGCCGGACAGGCTCTGGAAACACCATATATTTT
TRBV5-1,NA,TRBD2,TRBJ2-2,CASSLVAGGPSGELFF,TGCGCCAGCAGCTTGGTCGCGGGAGGGCCGAGTGGGGAGCTGTTTTTT
TRBV7-9,NA,NA,TRBJ2-7,CASSLGWGLFEQYF,TGTGCCAGCAGCCTTGGGTGGGGGCTTTTCGAGCAGTACTTC
TRBV4-1,NA,TRBD1,TRBJ2-7,CASSQEVQGAPRYF,TGCGCCAGCAGCCAAGAGGTCCAGGGGGCCCCTCGGTACTTC
TRBV6-5,few,NA,TRBJ1-2,CASSYDRKIYGYTF,TGTGCCAGCAGTTACGACAGGAAAATATATGGCTACACCTTC
TRBV20-1,NA,NA,TRBJ2-7,CSADSGYEQYF,TGCAGTGCGGATAGCGGATACGAGCAGTACTTC